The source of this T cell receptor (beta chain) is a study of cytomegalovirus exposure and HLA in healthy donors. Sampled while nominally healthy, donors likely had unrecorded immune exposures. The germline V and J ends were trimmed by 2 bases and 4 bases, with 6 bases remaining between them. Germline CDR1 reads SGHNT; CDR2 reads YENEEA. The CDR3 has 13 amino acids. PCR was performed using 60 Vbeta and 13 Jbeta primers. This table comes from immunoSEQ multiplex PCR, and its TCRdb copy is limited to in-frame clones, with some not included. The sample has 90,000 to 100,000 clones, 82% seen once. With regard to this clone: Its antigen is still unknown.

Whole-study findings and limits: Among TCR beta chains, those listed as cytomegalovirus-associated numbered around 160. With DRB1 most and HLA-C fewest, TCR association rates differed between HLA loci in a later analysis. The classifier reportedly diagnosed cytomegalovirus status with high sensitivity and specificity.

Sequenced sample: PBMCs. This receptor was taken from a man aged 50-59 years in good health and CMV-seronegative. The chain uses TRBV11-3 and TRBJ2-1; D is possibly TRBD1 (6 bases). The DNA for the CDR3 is TGTGCCAGCAGCTTACAGGGGTACAATGAGCAGTTCTTC. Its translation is CASSLQGYNEQFF. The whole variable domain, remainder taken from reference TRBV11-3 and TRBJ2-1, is EAGVVQSPRYKIIEKKQPVAFWCNPISGHNTLYWYLQNLGQGPELLIRYENEEAVDDSQLPKDRFSAERLKGVDSTLKIQPAELGDSAVYLCASSLQGYNEQFFGPGTRLTVL.